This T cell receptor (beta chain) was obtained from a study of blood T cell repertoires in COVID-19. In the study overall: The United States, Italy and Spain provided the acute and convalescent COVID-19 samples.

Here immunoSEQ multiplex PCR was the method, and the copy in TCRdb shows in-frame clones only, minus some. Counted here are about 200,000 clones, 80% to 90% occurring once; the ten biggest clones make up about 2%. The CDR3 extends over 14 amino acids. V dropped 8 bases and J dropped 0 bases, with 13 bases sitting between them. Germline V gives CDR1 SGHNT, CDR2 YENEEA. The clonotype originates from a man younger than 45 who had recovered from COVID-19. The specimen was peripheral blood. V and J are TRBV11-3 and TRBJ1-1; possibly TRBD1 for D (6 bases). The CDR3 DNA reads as TGTGCCAGCCATAACAGGGTCCTGAACACTGAAGCTTTCTTT. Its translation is CASHNRVLNTEAFF.